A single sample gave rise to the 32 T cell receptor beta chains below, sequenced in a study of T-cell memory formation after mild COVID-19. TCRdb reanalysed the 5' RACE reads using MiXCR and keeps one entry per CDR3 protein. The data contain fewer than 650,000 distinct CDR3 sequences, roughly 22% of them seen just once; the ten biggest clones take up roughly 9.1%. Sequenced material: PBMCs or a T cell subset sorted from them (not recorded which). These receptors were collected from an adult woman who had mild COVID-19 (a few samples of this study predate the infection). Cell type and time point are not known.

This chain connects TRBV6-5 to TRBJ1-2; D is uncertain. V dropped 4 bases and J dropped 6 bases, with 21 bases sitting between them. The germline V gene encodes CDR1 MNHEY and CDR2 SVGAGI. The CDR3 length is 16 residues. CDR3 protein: CASSFRAAGPLNGYTF. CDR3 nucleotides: TGTGCCAGCAGTTTTCGGGCCGCGGGTCCTCTCAATGGCTACACCTTC.

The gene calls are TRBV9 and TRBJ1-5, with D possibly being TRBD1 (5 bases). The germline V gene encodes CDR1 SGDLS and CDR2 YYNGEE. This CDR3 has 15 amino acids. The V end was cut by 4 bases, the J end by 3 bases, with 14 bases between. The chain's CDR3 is CASSPGAGANQPQHF. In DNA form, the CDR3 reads TGTGCCAGCAGCCCCGGGGCGGGCGCCAATCAGCCCCAGCATTTT. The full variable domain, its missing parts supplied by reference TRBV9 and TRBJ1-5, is DSGVTQTPKHLITATGQRVTLRCSPRSGDLSVYWYQQSLDQGLQFLIQYYNGEERAKGNILERFSAQQFPDLHSELNLSSLELGDSALYFCASSPGAGANQPQHFGDGTRLSIL.

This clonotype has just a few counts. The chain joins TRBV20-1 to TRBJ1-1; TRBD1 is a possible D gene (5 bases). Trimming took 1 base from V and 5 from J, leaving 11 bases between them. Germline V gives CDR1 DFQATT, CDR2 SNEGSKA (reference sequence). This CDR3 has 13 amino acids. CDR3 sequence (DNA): TGCAGTGCTAGAGGAGAGGGGACGACTGAAGCTTTCTTT. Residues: CSARGEGTTEAFF.

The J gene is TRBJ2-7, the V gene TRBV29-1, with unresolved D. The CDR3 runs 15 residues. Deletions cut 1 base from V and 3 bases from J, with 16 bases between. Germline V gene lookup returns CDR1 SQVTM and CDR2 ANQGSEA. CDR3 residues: CSVEAPSVGSYEQYF. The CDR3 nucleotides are TGCAGCGTTGAAGCCCCATCCGTTGGCAGCTACGAGCAGTACTTC.

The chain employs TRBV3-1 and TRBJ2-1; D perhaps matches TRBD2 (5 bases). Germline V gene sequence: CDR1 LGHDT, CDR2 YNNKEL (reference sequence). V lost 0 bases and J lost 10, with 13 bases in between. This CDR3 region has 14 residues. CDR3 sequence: CASSQDVASREQFF. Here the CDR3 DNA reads TGTGCCAGCAGCCAAGACGTCGCTAGCCGCGAGCAGTTCTTC.

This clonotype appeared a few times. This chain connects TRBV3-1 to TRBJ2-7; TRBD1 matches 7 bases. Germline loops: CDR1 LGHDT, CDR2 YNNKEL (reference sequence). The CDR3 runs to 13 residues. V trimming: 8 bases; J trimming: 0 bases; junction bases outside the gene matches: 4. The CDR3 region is CASRDSSSYEQYF. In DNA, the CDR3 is TGTGCCAGCCGGGACAGTTCCTCCTACGAGCAGTACTTC.

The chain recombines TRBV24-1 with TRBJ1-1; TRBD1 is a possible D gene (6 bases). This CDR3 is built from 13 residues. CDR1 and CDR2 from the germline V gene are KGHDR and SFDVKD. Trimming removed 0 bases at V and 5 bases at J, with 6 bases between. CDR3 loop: CATSDLTGTEAFF. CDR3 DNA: TGTGCCACCAGTGATTTGACAGGGACTGAAGCTTTCTTT.

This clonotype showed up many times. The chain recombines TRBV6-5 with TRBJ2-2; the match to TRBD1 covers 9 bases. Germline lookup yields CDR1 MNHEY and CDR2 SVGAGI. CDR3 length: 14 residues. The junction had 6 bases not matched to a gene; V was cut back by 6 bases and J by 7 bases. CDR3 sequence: CASRGTGWSGELFF. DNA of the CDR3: TGTGCCAGCAGGGGGACAGGGTGGAGCGGGGAGCTGTTTTTT.

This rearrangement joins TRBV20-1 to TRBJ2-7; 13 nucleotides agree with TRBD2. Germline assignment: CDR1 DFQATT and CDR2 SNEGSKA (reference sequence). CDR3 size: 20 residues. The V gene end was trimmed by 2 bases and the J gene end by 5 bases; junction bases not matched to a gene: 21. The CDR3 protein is CSARSSGTSGRATREDEQYF. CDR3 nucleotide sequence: TGCAGTGCTAGATCCTCGGGAACTAGCGGGAGGGCAACCCGGGAGGACGAGCAGTACTTC.

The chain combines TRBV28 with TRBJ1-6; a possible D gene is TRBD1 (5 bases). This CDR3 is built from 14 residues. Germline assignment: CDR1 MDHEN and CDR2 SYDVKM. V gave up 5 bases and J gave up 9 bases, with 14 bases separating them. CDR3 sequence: CASSPPVGGSPLHF. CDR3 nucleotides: TGTGCCAGCAGTCCACCTGTCGGGGGTTCACCCCTCCACTTT.

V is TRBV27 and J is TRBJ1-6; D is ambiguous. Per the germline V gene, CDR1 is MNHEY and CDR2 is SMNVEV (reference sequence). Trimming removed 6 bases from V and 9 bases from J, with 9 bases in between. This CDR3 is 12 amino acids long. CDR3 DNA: TGTGCCAGCAGGAACTGGGGTTCACCCCTCCACTTT. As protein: CASRNWGSPLHF.

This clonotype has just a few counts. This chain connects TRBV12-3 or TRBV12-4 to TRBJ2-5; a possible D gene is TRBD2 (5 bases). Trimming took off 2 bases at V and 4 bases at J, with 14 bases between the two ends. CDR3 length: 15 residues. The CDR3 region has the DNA TGTGCCAGCAGTTTATACGTGGGCAGCGGAGAGACCCAGTACTTC. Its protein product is CASSLYVGSGETQYF.

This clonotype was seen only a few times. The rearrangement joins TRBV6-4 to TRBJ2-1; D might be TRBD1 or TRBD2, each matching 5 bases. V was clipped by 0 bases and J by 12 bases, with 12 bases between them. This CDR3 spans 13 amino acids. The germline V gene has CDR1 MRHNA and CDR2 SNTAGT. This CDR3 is CASSDSRSGGQFF. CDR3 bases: TGTGCCAGCAGTGACTCGCGAAGTGGGGGGCAGTTCTTC.

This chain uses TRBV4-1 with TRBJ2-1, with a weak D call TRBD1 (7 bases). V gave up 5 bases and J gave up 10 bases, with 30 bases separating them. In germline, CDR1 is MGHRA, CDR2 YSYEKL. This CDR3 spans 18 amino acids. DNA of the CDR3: TGCGCCAGCAGCACGGGGGAGAGGGTTAGGGCTAGGGACAGCGAGCAGTTCTTC. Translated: CASSTGERVRARDSEQFF.

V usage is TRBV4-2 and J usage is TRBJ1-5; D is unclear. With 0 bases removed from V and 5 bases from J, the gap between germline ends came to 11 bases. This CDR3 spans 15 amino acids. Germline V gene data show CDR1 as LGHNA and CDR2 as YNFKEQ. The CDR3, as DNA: TGTGCCAGCAGCCAAGATAGCGTTGGGGATCAGCCCCAGCATTTT. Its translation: CASSQDSVGDQPQHF.

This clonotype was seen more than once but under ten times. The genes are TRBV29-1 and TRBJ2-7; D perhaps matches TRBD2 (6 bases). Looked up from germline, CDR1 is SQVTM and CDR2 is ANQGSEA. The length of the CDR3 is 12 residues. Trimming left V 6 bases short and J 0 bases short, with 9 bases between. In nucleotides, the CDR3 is TGCAGCGTAGAGGAGGGCTCCTACGAGCAGTACTTC. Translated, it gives CSVEEGSYEQYF.

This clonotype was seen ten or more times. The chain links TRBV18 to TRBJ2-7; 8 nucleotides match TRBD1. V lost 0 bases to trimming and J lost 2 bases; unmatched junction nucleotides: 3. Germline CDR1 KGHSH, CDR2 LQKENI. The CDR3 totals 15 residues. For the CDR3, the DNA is TGTGCCAGCTCACCACCAGGACAGGGTACCTACGAGCAGTACTTC. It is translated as CASSPPGQGTYEQYF. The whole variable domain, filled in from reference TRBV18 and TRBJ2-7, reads NAGVMQNPRHLVRRRGQEARLRCSPMKGHSHVYWYRQLPEEGLKFMVYLQKENIIDESGMPKERFSAEFPKEGPSILRIQQVVRGDSAAYFCASSPPGQGTYEQYFGPGTRLTVT.

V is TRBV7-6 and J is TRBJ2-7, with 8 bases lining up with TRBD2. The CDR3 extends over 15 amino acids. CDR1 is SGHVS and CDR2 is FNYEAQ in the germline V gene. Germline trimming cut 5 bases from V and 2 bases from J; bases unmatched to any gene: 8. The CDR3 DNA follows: TGTGCCAGCAGCCAGCAGAGCGGGGGTACCTACGAGCAGTACTTC. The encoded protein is CASSQQSGGTYEQYF.

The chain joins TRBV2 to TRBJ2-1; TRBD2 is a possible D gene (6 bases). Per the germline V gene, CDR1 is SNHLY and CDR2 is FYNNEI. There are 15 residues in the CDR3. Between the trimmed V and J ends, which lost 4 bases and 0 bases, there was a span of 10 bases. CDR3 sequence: CASSVRGSSYNEQFF. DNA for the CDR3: TGTGCCAGCAGTGTTCGGGGGAGCTCCTACAATGAGCAGTTCTTC.

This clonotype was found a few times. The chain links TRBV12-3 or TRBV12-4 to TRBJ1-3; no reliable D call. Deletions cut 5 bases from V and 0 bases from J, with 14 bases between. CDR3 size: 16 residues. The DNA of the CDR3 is TGTGCCAGCAGTCAATTGGACCCGAGCTCTGGAAACACCATATATTTT. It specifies CASSQLDPSSGNTIYF.

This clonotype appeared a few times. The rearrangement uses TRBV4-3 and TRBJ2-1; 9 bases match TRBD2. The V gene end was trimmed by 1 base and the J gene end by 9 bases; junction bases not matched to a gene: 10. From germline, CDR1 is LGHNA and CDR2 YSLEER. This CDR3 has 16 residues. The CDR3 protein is CASSQGASGKVAEQFF. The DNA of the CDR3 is TGCGCCAGCAGCCAAGGAGCTAGCGGGAAGGTAGCTGAGCAGTTCTTC.

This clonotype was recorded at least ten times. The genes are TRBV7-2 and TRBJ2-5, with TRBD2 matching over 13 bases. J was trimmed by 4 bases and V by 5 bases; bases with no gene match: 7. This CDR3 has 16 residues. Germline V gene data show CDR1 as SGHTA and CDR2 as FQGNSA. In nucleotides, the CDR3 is TGTGCCAGCAGCCCCCGGACTAGCGGGAGCGGAGAGACCCAGTACTTC. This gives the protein CASSPRTSGSGETQYF.

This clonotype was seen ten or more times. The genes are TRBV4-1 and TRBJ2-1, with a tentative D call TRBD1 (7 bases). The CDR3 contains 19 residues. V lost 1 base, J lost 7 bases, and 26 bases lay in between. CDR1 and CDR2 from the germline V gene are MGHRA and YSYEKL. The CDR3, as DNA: TGCGCCAGCAGCCAAGTTTTGTTTGGTCGGGGGCCGACAGGGAATGAGCAGTTCTTC. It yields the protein CASSQVLFGRGPTGNEQFF.

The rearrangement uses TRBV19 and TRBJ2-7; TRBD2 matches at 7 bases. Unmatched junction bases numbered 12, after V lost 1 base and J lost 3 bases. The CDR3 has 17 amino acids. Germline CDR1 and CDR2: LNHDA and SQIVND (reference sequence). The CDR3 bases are TGTGCCAGTAGTATAGTCCTCGGTAGCGGGTCTAACTACGAGCAGTACTTC. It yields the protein CASSIVLGSGSNYEQYF.

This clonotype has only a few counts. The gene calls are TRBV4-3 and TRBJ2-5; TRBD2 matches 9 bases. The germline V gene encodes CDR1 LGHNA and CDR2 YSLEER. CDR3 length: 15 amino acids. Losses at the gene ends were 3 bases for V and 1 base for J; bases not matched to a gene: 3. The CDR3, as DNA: TGCGCCAGCAGCCAGTCTAGCGGGGCCCAAGAGACCCAGTACTTC. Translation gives CASSQSSGAQETQYF.

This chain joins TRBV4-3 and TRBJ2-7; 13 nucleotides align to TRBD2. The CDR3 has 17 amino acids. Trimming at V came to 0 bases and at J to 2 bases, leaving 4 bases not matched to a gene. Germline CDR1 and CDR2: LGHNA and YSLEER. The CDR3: CASSQDGTSGTAYEQYF. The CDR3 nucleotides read TGCGCCAGCAGCCAAGACGGGACTAGCGGGACTGCCTACGAGCAGTACTTC.

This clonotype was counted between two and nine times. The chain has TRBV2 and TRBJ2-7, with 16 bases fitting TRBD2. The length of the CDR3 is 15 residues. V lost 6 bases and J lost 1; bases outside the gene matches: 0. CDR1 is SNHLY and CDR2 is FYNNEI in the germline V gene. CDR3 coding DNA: TGTGCCAGCAGGGGACTAGCGGGAGGGTCCTACGAGCAGTACTTC. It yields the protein CASRGLAGGSYEQYF.

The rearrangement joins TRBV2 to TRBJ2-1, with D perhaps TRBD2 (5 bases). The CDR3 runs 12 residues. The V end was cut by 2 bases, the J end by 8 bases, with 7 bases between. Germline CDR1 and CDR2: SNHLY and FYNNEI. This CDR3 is CASSERGYEQFF. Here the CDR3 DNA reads TGTGCCAGCAGTGAACGGGGTTATGAGCAGTTCTTC.

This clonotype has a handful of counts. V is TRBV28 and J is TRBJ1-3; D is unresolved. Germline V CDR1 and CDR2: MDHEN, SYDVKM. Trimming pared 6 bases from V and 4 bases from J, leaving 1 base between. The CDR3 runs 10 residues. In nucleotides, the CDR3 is TGTGCCAGCAGAGGAAACACCATATATTTT. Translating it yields CASRGNTIYF.

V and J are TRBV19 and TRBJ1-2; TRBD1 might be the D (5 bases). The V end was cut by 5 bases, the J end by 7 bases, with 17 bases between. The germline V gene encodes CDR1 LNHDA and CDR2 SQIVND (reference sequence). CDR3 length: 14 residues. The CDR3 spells CASSQKGALGGYTF. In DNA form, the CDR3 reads TGTGCCAGTAGTCAAAAAGGGGCTCTTGGTGGCTACACCTTC.

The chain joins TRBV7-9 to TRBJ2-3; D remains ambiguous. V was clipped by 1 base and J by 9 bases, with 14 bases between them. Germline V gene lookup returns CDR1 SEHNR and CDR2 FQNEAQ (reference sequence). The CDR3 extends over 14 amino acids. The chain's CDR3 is CASSLDASSSTQYF. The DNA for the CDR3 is TGTGCCAGCAGCTTAGATGCCAGCTCCAGCACGCAGTATTTT.

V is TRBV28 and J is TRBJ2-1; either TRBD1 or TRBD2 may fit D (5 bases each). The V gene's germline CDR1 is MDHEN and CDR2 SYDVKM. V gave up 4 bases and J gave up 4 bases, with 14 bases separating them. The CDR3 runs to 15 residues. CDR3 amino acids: CASSSLGASYNEQFF. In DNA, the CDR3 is TGTGCCAGCAGTTCTCTCGGGGCTTCTTACAATGAGCAGTTCTTC.